The rows below give T cell receptor beta chains drawn from one sample of a study of control samples from healthy donors and cancer patients. TCRdb's table, derived via immunoSEQ multiplex PCR, lists solely in-frame clones and lacks some. The table includes 50,000 or so clones, 95% to 96% detected once. Sequenced material: blood. The source of these receptors is a woman under 30 in good health. The CDR3 runs from the conserved cysteine through the conserved F or W. The order of the fields is J gene, clone size, D gene, V gene, CDR3 DNA, CDR3 protein. D genes are given only for firm matches. Clone sizes are given selectively: once, few, many, or a class where the clone is expanded.

>TRBJ2-3|NA|NA|TRBV27
TGTGCCAGCAGTTTACCGGTCCCTGACATTGAAGATACGCAGTATTTT
CASSLPVPDIEDTQYF
>TRBJ2-3|NA|NA|TRBV15
TGTGCCACCAGCAAAGACAGCCCCGACATACTCACAGATACGCAGTATTTT
CATSKDSPDILTDTQYF
>TRBJ1-1|NA|NA|TRBV25-1
TGTGCCAGCAGTTCCCCGGGACAAGGGAACACTGAAGCTTTCTTT
CASSSPGQGNTEAFF
>TRBJ2-7|NA|NA|TRBV28
TGTGCCAGCAGTTTCGTAACAGGGCGCTACGAGCAGTACTTC
CASSFVTGRYEQYF
>TRBJ1-2|NA|TRBD1|TRBV5-6
TGTGCCAGCAGCTTGGAAGGGACAGGCCTCTATGGCTACACCTTC
CASSLEGTGLYGYTF
>TRBJ2-6|once|NA|TRBV15
TGTGCCACCAGCAGAGGGACCACTGGGGCCAACGTCCTGACTTTC
CATSRGTTGANVLTF
>TRBJ1-5|once|TRBD1|TRBV6-4
TGTGCCAGCAGCCCCACAGGGGGAAATCAGCCCCAGCATTTT
CASSPTGGNQPQHF
>TRBJ2-1|once|TRBD2|TRBV29-1
TGCAGCGCTGAGACGTGGACTAGATCCAATGAGCAGTTCTTC
CSAETWTRSNEQFF
>TRBJ2-7|NA|TRBD2|TRBV3-1/TRBV3-2
TGTGCCAGCAGCCAATCTAGCGGGGGGGCCTACGAGCAGTACTTC
CASSQSSGGAYEQYF
>TRBJ1-1|NA|NA|TRBV7-2
TGTGCCAGCAGCTTAGTGGCAGGGGACACTGAAGCTTTCTTT
CASSLVAGDTEAFF
>TRBJ2-2|NA|NA|TRBV10-1
TGCGCCAGCAGTGAGCCAGGGACGAACACCGGGGAGCTGTTTTTT
CASSEPGTNTGELFF
>TRBJ1-1|NA|NA|TRBV30
TGTGCCTGGATGGGGAACACTGAAGCTTTCTTT
CAWMGNTEAFF
>TRBJ1-1|once|NA|TRBV7-2
TGTGCCAGCAGCTTAGGCCTCCGGACAGAGGGAAACACTGAAGCTTTCTTT
CASSLGLRTEGNTEAFF
>TRBJ1-5|NA|NA|TRBV28
TGTGCCAGCAGTTCATGGGGGGATCAGCCCCAGCATTTT
CASSSWGDQPQHF
>TRBJ1-5|NA|NA|TRBV5-6
TGTGCCAGCAGCGTCCGAGGAATTTTTCAGCCCCAGCATTTT
CASSVRGIFQPQHF